This T cell receptor (beta chain) stems from a study of blood T cell repertoires in COVID-19. Overall study context: The study drew acute and convalescent COVID-19 samples from the United States, Italy and Spain.

In the authors' workflow: Amplified reference gene primers provided the basis for estimating nucleated cell counts. Generated by immunoSEQ multiplex PCR, the TCRdb table keeps only in-frame clones and is missing some. That table furnishes V, J and clone size, whereas the DNA furnished D and trimming. Of about 320,000 clones in the sample, approximately 88% were seen once. The CDR3 length is 11 residues. V dropped 6 bases and J dropped 5 bases, with 5 bases sitting between them. Germline V CDR1 and CDR2: SNHLY, FYNNEI. This TCR was recovered from a woman aged 30 to 39 with COVID-19, enrolled during active disease. The sample taken for sequencing was peripheral blood. This sequence joins TRBV2 and TRBJ2-1; no clear D gene. Written as DNA, the CDR3 is TGTGCCAGCAGCGAGAACAATGAGCAGTTCTTC. Residues: CASSENNEQFF.